Presented here are 27 T cell receptor beta chains from one specimen sequenced in a study of control samples from healthy donors and cancer patients (TCRdb year 2020). Libraries were constructed by the immunoSEQ multiplex PCR assay. TCRdb stores this immuneACCESS table with in-frame sequences only. Part of the clones is absent; in the studies checked, under half of the shortfall reflects unresolved V genes, and no reason is known for the rest. The sample table records approximately 98,000 clones; approximately 84% of these occur just once. Of the sample, 6.5% falls within the top ten clones. The specimen sequenced was blood. The receptors derive from a young man in good health.

This sequence joins TRBV6-6 and TRBJ2-1, with D tentatively TRBD2 (5 bases). Per germline, CDR1 MNHNY and CDR2 SVGAGI (reference sequence). This CDR3 spans 13 amino acids. V was shortened by 6 bases and J by 0 bases, with 6 bases between the two germline ends. In DNA form, the CDR3 reads TGTGCCAGCAGGGACTTCTCCTACAATGAGCAGTTCTTC. Its translation: CASRDFSYNEQFF.

The sample holds one count of this clone. The V and J genes are TRBV7-6 and TRBJ2-5; TRBD1 agrees at 10 bases. CDR3 length: 16 residues. The germline gives CDR1 SGHVS, CDR2 FNYEAQ. The V and J ends lost 4 bases and 5 bases, in that order; junction bases with no gene match: 10. The DNA of the CDR3 is TGTGCCAGCAGCTGGACAGGGGGGGGTAAAGTGGAGACCCAGTACTTC. Translation gives CASSWTGGGKVETQYF.

The rearrangement links TRBV7-8 to TRBJ2-5, with D perhaps being TRBD1 or TRBD2 (5 bases each). V was trimmed by 5 bases and J by 4 bases, leaving 20 bases between them. Germline CDR1 is SGHVS and CDR2 is FQNEAQ. The CDR3 loop spans 16 amino acids. CDR3 protein: CASSLGGMPIGETQYF. In DNA, the CDR3 is TGTGCCAGCAGCCTTGGGGGAATGCCAATAGGAGAGACCCAGTACTTC.

This rearrangement joins TRBV6-5 to TRBJ2-2, with D unresolved. Looked up from germline, CDR1 is MNHEY and CDR2 is SVGAGI. The V and J ends lost 6 bases and 4 bases respectively, with 6 bases between them. The CDR3 runs 12 residues. In DNA form, the CDR3 reads TGTGCCAGCAGGAGGAGCACCGGGGAGCTGTTTTTT. Its protein is CASRRSTGELFF.

This chain links TRBV6-5 with TRBJ1-6; TRBD1 matches at 8 bases. The trim removed 3 bases at V and 10 bases at J, leaving 11 bases unmatched. From germline, CDR1 is MNHEY and CDR2 SVGAGI. CDR3 size: 16 residues. CDR3 sequence (DNA): TGTGCCAGCAGTTATTACCCAGGGACAGGAAACTCACCCCTCCACTTT. Translating gives CASSYYPGTGNSPLHF.

The V gene is TRBV28, the J gene TRBJ2-2, with TRBD1 as a possible D gene (6 bases). The length of the CDR3 is 15 residues. Trimming removed 6 bases from V and 1 base from J, with 12 bases in between. The V gene's germline CDR1 is MDHEN and CDR2 SYDVKM. CDR3 in amino acids: CASSNGGQNTGELFF. As DNA, the CDR3 is TGTGCCAGCAGCAATGGGGGACAGAACACCGGGGAGCTGTTTTTT. The full variable domain, with the rest looked up from reference TRBV28 and TRBJ2-2, is DVKVTQSSRYLVKRTGEKVFLECVQDMDHENMFWYRQDPGLGLRLIYFSYDVKMKEKGDIPEGYSVSREKKERFSLILESASTNQTSMYLCASSNGGQNTGELFFGEGSRLTVL.

This chain connects TRBV5-5 to TRBJ1-5; D is unresolved. Germline-derived CDR1 and CDR2 are SGHKS and YYEKEE (reference sequence). CDR3 size: 15 residues. The V end lost 0 bases, the J end lost 7 bases, and 14 bases lay between the germline ends. CDR3 amino acids: CASSLVFQANQPQHF. CDR3 nucleotide sequence: TGTGCCAGCAGCTTGGTTTTCCAGGCAAACCAGCCCCAGCATTTT.

The gene calls are TRBV5-4 and TRBJ2-5; a possible D gene is TRBD2 (6 bases). The germline gives CDR1 SGHNT, CDR2 YYREEE (reference sequence). The CDR3 is 13 residues long. The V end lost 4 bases, the J end lost 5 bases, and 12 bases lay between the germline ends. Written as DNA, the CDR3 is TGTGCCAGCAGCGGGGACTTAGGTGAGACCCAGTACTTC. Translating it yields CASSGDLGETQYF.

The chain employs TRBV6-4 and TRBJ1-5; the match to TRBD1 covers 7 bases. V was clipped by 7 bases and J by 4 bases; unmatched bases: 4. CDR3 length: 13 amino acids. Germline loops: CDR1 MRHNA, CDR2 SNTAGT. CDR3 amino acids: CASIEGANQPQHF. DNA for the CDR3: TGTGCCAGCATCGAGGGGGCGAATCAGCCCCAGCATTTT.

V is TRBV7-9 and J is TRBJ2-3; D ambiguous. Trimming left V 5 bases short and J 5 bases short, with 5 bases between. CDR3 length equals 11 residues. From germline, CDR1 is SEHNR and CDR2 FQNEAQ (reference sequence). The CDR3 DNA is TGTGCCAGCAGCGTGGAAGATACGCAGTATTTT. It specifies CASSVEDTQYF.

The chain couples TRBV4-1 to TRBJ1-6, with D possibly TRBD1 on 5 matching bases. Germline loops: CDR1 MGHRA, CDR2 YSYEKL. V lost 2 bases and J lost 6, with 20 bases in between. This CDR3 comprises 18 residues. CDR3 DNA: TGCGCCAGCAGCCAAAGCTCCTGGGGAGCAGGGAGTAATTCACCCCTCCACTTT. It specifies CASSQSSWGAGSNSPLHF.

This sequence joins TRBV5-4 and TRBJ2-1; possibly TRBD1 for D (5 bases). Germline values: CDR1 SGHNT, CDR2 YYREEE (reference sequence). Between the trimmed V and J ends, which lost 4 bases and 2 bases, there was a span of 10 bases. The CDR3 contains 14 residues. The CDR3 sequence is CASSDQGAYNEQFF. CDR3 coding DNA: TGTGCCAGCAGCGATCAGGGTGCCTACAATGAGCAGTTCTTC.

The chain combines TRBV9 with TRBJ2-7; unclear D gene. CDR3 length: 13 residues. CDR1 SGDLS and CDR2 YYNGEE come from the germline V gene. The V end was cut by 4 bases, the J end by 4 bases, with 12 bases between. The CDR3 reads CASSLRVGYEQYF. CDR3 DNA sequence: TGTGCCAGCAGCTTACGGGTCGGATACGAGCAGTACTTC.

The chain combines TRBV2 with TRBJ1-5; the D gene is possibly TRBD1 (6 bases). Germline V gives CDR1 SNHLY, CDR2 FYNNEI. Trimming left V 3 bases short and J 7 bases short, with 10 bases between. The length of the CDR3 is 13 residues. The CDR3 DNA reads TGTGCCAGCAGTGATACAGGGAGGCAGCCCCAGCATTTT. Protein: CASSDTGRQPQHF.

The chain combines TRBV7-9 with TRBJ1-4, with no clear D. Deletions cut 2 bases from V and 5 bases from J, with 12 bases between. Per the germline V gene, CDR1 is SEHNR and CDR2 is FQNEAQ (reference sequence). The length of the CDR3 is 15 residues. CDR3 loop: CASSLSAPSNEKLFF. CDR3 in DNA: TGTGCCAGCAGCTTATCAGCTCCCTCAAATGAAAAACTGTTTTTT.

This clone has only a few counts. The V call is TRBV2, the J call TRBJ1-1; unclear D gene. This CDR3 has 13 residues. The ends were cut back, 0 bases at V and 4 bases at J, with 6 bases in the middle. Germline assignment: CDR1 SNHLY and CDR2 FYNNEI. CDR3 protein: CASSEAWITEAFF. DNA for the CDR3: TGTGCCAGCAGTGAAGCTTGGATCACTGAAGCTTTCTTT.

The chain uses TRBV18 and TRBJ1-1; D not resolved. Germline CDR1 is KGHSH and CDR2 is LQKENI. This CDR3 is 10 amino acids long. Trimming cost V 8 bases and J 1 base, with 2 bases left between them. CDR3 region: CASQNTEAFF. In nucleotides, the CDR3 is TGTGCCAGCCAGAACACTGAAGCTTTCTTT.

The V and J genes are TRBV28 and TRBJ2-2, with 8 bases fitting TRBD1. This CDR3 has 16 residues. Germline CDR1 MDHEN, CDR2 SYDVKM. The V and J ends lost 4 bases and 4 bases, in that order; junction bases with no gene match: 8. Here the CDR3 DNA reads TGTGCCAGCAGTTCCGGACAGGGCTCGGTCACCGGGGAGCTGTTTTTT. Its translation is CASSSGQGSVTGELFF.

V is TRBV19 and J is TRBJ1-1; D may be TRBD1 (6 bases). Germline V gene data show CDR1 as LNHDA and CDR2 as SQIVND (reference sequence). Trimming cost V 5 bases and J 4 bases, with 17 bases left between them. There are 15 residues in the CDR3. CDR3 DNA sequence: TGTGCCAGTAGTCCAGGGGTGGGTCGAGGCACTGAAGCTTTCTTT. Protein: CASSPGVGRGTEAFF.

This clone was observed a single time. This chain uses TRBV7-8 with TRBJ1-5; D is ambiguous. The V end was cut by 1 base, the J end by 1 base, with 11 bases between. CDR1 SGHVS and CDR2 FQNEAQ come from the germline V gene. The CDR3 is made up of 16 amino acids. Here the CDR3 reads CASSLDRGKSNQPQHF. DNA for the CDR3: TGTGCCAGCAGCTTAGACCGGGGAAAAAGCAATCAGCCCCAGCATTTT.

The J gene is TRBJ1-5, the V gene TRBV28, with D perhaps matching TRBD1 (5 bases). There are 17 residues in the CDR3. With 1 base removed from V and 1 base from J, the gap between germline ends came to 14 bases. Germline-derived CDR1 and CDR2 are MDHEN and SYDVKM. CDR3 region: CASSLLGSGRSNQPQHF. The CDR3 bases are TGTGCCAGCAGTTTATTGGGGTCAGGGAGAAGCAATCAGCCCCAGCATTTT.

The chain recombines TRBV7-2 with TRBJ2-5; weak D call: TRBD1 (5 bases). V was shortened by 6 bases and J by 4 bases, with 21 bases between the two germline ends. Germline values: CDR1 SGHTA, CDR2 FQGNSA. The CDR3 length is 16 residues. CDR3 protein: CASSPTRRGMGETQYF. In DNA, the CDR3 is TGTGCCAGCAGTCCGACCCGAAGGGGTATGGGAGAGACCCAGTACTTC.

This chain uses TRBV27 with TRBJ2-7; D is undetermined. The CDR3 sequence is 13 residues long. Looked up from germline, CDR1 is MNHEY and CDR2 is SMNVEV (reference sequence). V dropped 0 bases and J dropped 6 bases, with 9 bases sitting between them. The CDR3 sequence: CASSLSGPLEQYF. In nucleotides, the CDR3 is TGTGCCAGCAGTTTATCCGGACCCCTCGAGCAGTACTTC.

V and J are TRBV10-3 and TRBJ1-1, with D unclear. Trimming stripped 1 base from V and 1 base from J, with 10 bases between. The CDR3 has 15 residues. The germline CDR1 and CDR2 sequences are ENHRY and SYGVKD. The CDR3 region has the DNA TGTGCCATCAGTGAGTGGGATTCGGCGAACACTGAAGCTTTCTTT. It yields the protein CAISEWDSANTEAFF.

This chain uses TRBV4-1 with TRBJ2-3; 10 positions match TRBD2. Germline V gene lookup returns CDR1 MGHRA and CDR2 YSYEKL. The CDR3 totals 19 residues. V was pared by 0 bases and J by 6 bases, with 15 bases of the junction left unmatched. The CDR3 DNA reads as TGCGCCAGCAGCCAAGAACCGATCCTAGCGGGGGCCGAGATGGATACGCAGTATTTT. Encoded protein: CASSQEPILAGAEMDTQYF.

The rearrangement joins TRBV30 to TRBJ2-7, with TRBD1 matching over 9 bases. With V trimmed by 2 bases and J by 9 bases, 8 bases remained unmatched. The CDR3 consists of 13 residues. Germline assignment: CDR1 GTSNPN and CDR2 SVGIG (reference sequence). This chain's CDR3 is CAWSSYRGPGQYV. The CDR3 bases are TGTGCCTGGAGTTCATACAGGGGGCCCGGGCAGTACGTC.

This clone showed up just a few times. CDR3 DNA: TGTGCCAGCAGCAAGGGACAGGGGAGGTCCAACACTGAAGCTTTCTTT. Amino acid sequence: CASSKGQGRSNTEAFF. The rearrangement joins TRBV9 to TRBJ1-1; 10 nucleotides agree with TRBD1. Trimming cost V 4 bases and J 2 bases; bases outside gene matches: 8. Germline-derived CDR1 and CDR2 are SGDLS and YYNGEE. This CDR3 is 16 amino acids long.